The T cell receptor (beta chain) under discussion was sequenced for a study of cytomegalovirus exposure and HLA in healthy donors. Data came from immunoSEQ multiplex PCR; TCRdb stores just in-frame clones and leaves some out. This table holds about 150,000 clones, around 90% found once. V lost 0 bases, J lost 5 bases, and 6 bases lay in between. Germline V lookup: CDR1 SGDLS, CDR2 YYNGEE. The CDR3 is made up of 13 amino acids. Sequences were obtained from PBMCs. The chain uses TRBV9 and TRBJ2-1; D ambiguous. This receptor was identified in a man between 18 and 35 years old in good health and CMV-seropositive. CDR3 residues: CASSVALNNEQFF. DNA for the CDR3: TGTGCCAGCAGCGTAGCACTGAACAATGAGCAGTTCTTC.